These 8 T cell receptor beta chains came from one sample sequenced in a study of siplizumab effects on memory and regulatory T cells. Measured with immunoSEQ multiplex PCR; TCRdb has only the in-frame clones, and not every one. The table has over 85,000 clones, approximately 95% seen once; the top ten hold 0.3%. The material sequenced was non-Treg CD4+ T cells sorted from blood. The receptors were gathered from a human donor in good health.

This sequence joins TRBV29-1 and TRBJ2-1, with 7 bases that match TRBD2. This CDR3 has 17 residues. V was clipped by 8 bases and J by 3 bases; unmatched bases: 19. In germline, CDR1 is SQVTM, CDR2 ANQGSEA. CDR3 nucleotides: TGCAGCCCCCAGCAACCCGGGACTACCGTCATCTACAATGAGCAGTTCTTC. It encodes CSPQQPGTTVIYNEQFF.

This chain uses TRBV28 with TRBJ1-3; TRBD1 matches at 7 bases. V lost 11 bases to trimming and J lost 4 bases; unmatched junction nucleotides: 5. Germline CDR1 and CDR2: MDHEN and SYDVKM. This CDR3 region has 12 residues. The CDR3 loop is CASRGPGNTIYF. CDR3 nucleotides: TGTGCCTCAAGGGGGCCAGGAAACACCATATATTTT.

The J gene is TRBJ2-5, the V gene TRBV9; 7 nucleotides line up with TRBD1. The CDR3 is made up of 17 amino acids. Trimming took 3 bases from V and 0 from J; bases not matched to a gene: 11. The germline CDR1 and CDR2 sequences are SGDLS and YYNGEE. The CDR3 region has the DNA TGTGCCAGCAGCGGTGATGTAGGGACAGTTGACCAAGAGACCCAGTACTTC. The encoded protein is CASSGDVGTVDQETQYF. The entire variable domain, with the rest obtained from reference TRBV9 and TRBJ2-5, is as follows: DSGVTQTPKHLITATGQRVTLRCSPRSGDLSVYWYQQSLDQGLQFLIQYYNGEERAKGNILERFSAQQFPDLHSELNLSSLELGDSALYFCASSGDVGTVDQETQYFGPGTRLLVL.

The chain recombines TRBV2 with TRBJ2-4; D uncertain. The CDR3 totals 15 residues. The germline V gene has CDR1 SNHLY and CDR2 FYNNEI. Trimming took 3 bases from V and 3 from J, leaving 12 bases between them. CDR3 DNA: TGTGCCAGCAGTGATGTGGGTATGGGCAAAAACATTCAGTACTTC. This translates into CASSDVGMGKNIQYF.

The V gene is TRBV2, the J gene TRBJ1-4; D is perhaps TRBD1 (5 bases). This CDR3 region has 13 residues. Deletions cut 8 bases from V and 5 bases from J, with 12 bases between. Germline V gene lookup returns CDR1 SNHLY and CDR2 FYNNEI. The DNA for the CDR3 is TGTGCCAGCGTCGGGACTCAGAATGAAAAACTGTTTTTT. It translates to CASVGTQNEKLFF.

The V and J genes are TRBV7-3 and TRBJ1-1, with TRBD1 as a possible D gene (6 bases). The germline V gene has CDR1 SGHTA and CDR2 FQGTGA. The germline V and J ends were trimmed by 5 bases and 10 bases, with 17 bases remaining between them. The CDR3 length is 13 residues. CDR3: CASSRDKEQPAFF. DNA for the CDR3: TGTGCCAGCAGCCGGGACAAGGAGCAGCCAGCTTTCTTT.

The chain is built from TRBV19 and TRBJ1-2; 12 bases agree with TRBD1. The CDR3 sequence is 15 residues long. Germline loops: CDR1 LNHDA, CDR2 SQIVND (reference sequence). After removal of 6 bases from V and 4 bases from J, the junction contained 6 bases not matched to a gene. CDR3 region: CASRPGTGGFYGYTF. The CDR3 coding sequence is TGTGCCAGTAGACCCGGGACAGGGGGCTTCTATGGCTACACCTTC.

V usage is TRBV30 and J usage is TRBJ1-3; 11 bases are shared with TRBD1. After removal of 5 bases from V and 0 bases from J, the junction contained 3 bases not matched to a gene. CDR1 and CDR2 from the germline V gene are GTSNPN and SVGIG (reference sequence). The CDR3 loop spans 15 amino acids. CDR3 DNA: TGTGCCTGGGGGACAGGGGGGATCTCTGGAAACACCATATATTTT. It specifies CAWGTGGISGNTIYF.